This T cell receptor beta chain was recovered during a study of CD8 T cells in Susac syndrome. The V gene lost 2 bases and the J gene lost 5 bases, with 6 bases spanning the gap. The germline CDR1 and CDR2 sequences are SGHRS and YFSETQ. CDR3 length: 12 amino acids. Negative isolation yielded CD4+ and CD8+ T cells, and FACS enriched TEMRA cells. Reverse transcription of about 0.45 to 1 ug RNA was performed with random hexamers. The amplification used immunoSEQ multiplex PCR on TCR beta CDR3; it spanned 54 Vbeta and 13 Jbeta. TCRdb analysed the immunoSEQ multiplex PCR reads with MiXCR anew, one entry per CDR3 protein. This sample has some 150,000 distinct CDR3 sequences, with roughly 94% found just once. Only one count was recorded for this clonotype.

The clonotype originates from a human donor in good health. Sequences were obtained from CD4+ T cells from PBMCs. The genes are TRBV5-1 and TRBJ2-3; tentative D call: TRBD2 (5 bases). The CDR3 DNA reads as TGCGCCAGCAGCTTCGGGGAAGATACGCAGTATTTT. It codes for CASSFGEDTQYF.